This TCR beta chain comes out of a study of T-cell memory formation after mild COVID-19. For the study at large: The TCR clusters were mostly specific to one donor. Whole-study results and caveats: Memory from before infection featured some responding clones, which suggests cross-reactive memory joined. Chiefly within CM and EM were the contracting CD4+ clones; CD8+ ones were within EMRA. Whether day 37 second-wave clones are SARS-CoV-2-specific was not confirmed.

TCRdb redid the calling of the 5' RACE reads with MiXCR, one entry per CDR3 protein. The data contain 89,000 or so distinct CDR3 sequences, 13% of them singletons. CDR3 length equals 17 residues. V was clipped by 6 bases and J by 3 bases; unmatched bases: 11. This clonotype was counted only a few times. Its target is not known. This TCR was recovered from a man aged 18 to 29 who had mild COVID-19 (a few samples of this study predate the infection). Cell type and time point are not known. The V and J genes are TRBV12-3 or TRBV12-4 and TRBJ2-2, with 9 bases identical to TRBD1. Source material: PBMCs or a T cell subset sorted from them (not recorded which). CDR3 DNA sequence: TGTGCCAGCAGCTTTTGGAAGGGGACAGGGTACACCGGGGAGCTGTTTTTT. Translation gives CASSFWKGTGYTGELFF.